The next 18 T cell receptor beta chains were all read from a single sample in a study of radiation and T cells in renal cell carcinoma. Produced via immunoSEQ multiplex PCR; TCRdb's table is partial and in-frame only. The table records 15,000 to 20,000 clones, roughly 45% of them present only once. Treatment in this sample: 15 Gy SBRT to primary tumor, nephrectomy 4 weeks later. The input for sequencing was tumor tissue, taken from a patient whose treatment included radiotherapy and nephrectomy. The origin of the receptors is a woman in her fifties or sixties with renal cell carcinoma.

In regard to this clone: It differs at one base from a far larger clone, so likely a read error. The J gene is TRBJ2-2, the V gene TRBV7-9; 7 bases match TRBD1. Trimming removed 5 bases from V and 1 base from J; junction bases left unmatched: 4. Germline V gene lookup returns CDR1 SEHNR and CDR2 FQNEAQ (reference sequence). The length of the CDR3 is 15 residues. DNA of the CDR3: TGTGCCAGCAGCCAAGACAGGGTGAACACCGGGGAGCTGTTTTTT. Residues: CASSQDRVNTGELFF.

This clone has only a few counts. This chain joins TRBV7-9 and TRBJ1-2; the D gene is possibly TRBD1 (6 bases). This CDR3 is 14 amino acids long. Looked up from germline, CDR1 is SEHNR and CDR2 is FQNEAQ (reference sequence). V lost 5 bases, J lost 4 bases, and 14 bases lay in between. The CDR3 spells CASSPGDRFYGYTF. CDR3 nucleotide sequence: TGTGCCAGCAGCCCTGGAGACAGGTTCTATGGCTACACCTTC.

CDR3 coding DNA: TGTGCCAGCAGCCCGCCGACTGGTAGGGGGACCGGGGAGCTGTTTTTT. The encoded protein is CASSPPTGRGTGELFF. This rearrangement joins TRBV7-2 to TRBJ2-2, with D perhaps matching TRBD1 (6 bases). V was pared by 5 bases and J by 5 bases, with 18 bases between. Per the germline V gene, CDR1 is SGHTA and CDR2 is FQGNSA. The CDR3 is 16 amino acids.

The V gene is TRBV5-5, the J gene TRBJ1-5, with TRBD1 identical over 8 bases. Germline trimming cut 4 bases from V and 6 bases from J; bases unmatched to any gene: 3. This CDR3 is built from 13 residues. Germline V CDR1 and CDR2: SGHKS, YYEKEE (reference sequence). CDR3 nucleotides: TGTGCCAGCAGCCAGGGGGCTAGTCAGCCCCAGCATTTT. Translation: CASSQGASQPQHF.

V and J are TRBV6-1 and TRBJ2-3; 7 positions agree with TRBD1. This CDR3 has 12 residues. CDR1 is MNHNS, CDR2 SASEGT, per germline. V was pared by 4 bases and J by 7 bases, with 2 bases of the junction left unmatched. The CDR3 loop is CASSAGQNTQYF. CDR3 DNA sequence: TGTGCCAGCAGTGCGGGACAGAATACGCAGTATTTT.

In DNA, the CDR3 is TGTGCCAGCAGCCCCCAGGGGCTTGTCGCCGGGGAGCTGTTTTTT. Translation: CASSPQGLVAGELFF. The rearrangement uses TRBV27 and TRBJ2-2, with a tentative D call TRBD1 (6 bases). Germline CDR1 and CDR2: MNHEY and SMNVEV (reference sequence). Trimming pared 6 bases from V and 6 bases from J, leaving 17 bases between. This CDR3 is built from 15 residues.

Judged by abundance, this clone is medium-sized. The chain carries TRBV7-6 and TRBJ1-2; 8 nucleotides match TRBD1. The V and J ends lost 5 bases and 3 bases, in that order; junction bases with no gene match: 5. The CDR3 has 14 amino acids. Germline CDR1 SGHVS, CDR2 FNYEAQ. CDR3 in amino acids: CASSPGTGYYGYTF. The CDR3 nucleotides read TGTGCCAGCAGCCCGGGGACAGGCTACTATGGCTACACCTTC.

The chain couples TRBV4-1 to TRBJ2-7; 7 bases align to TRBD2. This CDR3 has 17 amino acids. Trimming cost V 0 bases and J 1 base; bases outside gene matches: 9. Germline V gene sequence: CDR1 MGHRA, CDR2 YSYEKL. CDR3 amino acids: CASSQEGWGGRSYEQYF. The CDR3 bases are TGCGCCAGCAGCCAAGAAGGGTGGGGGGGAAGGTCCTACGAGCAGTACTTC.

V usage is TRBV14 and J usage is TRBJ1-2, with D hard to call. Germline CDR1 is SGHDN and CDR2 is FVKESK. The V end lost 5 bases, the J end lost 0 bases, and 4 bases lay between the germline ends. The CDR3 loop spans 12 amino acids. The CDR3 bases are TGTGCCAGCAGCGGGCCTAACTATGGCTACACCTTC. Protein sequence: CASSGPNYGYTF.

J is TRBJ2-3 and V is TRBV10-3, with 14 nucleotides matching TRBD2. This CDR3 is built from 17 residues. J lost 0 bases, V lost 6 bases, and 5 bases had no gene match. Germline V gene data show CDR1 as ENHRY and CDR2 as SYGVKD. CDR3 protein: CAISGLAGGPSTDTQYF. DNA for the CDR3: TGTGCCATCAGCGGACTAGCGGGGGGACCTAGCACAGATACGCAGTATTTT.

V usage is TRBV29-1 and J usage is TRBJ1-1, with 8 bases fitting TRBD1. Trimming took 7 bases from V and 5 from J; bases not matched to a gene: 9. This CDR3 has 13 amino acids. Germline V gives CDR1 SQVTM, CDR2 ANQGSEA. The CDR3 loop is CSAATGGGTEAFF. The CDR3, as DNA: TGCAGCGCCGCCACAGGGGGGGGGACTGAAGCTTTCTTT.

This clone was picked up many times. The DNA of the CDR3 is TGTGCCAGCAGCGTAGGGCCCGATCTAGCCAAAAACATTCAGTACTTC. It specifies CASSVGPDLAKNIQYF. The rearrangement links TRBV9 to TRBJ2-4; no clear D. V dropped 0 bases and J dropped 0 bases, with 10 bases sitting between them. Per the germline V gene, CDR1 is SGDLS and CDR2 is YYNGEE. The CDR3 consists of 16 residues.

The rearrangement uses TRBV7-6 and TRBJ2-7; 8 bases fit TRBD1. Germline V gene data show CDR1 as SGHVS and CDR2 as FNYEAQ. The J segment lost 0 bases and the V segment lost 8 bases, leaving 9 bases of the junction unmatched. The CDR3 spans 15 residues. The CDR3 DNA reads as TGTGCCAGCGCCTTGACAGGGGAGAGCTCCTACGAGCAGTACTTC. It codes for CASALTGESSYEQYF. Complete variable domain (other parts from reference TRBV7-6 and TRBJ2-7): GAGVSQSPRYKVTKRGQDVALRCDPISGHVSLYWYRQALGQGPEFLTYFNYEAQQDKSGLPNDRFSAERPEGSISTLTIQRTEQRDSAMYRCASALTGESSYEQYFGPGTRLTVT.

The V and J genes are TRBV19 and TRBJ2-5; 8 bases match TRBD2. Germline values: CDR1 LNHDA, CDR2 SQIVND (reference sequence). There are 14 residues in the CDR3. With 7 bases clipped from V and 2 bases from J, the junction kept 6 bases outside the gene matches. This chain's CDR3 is CASTAGGSQETQYF. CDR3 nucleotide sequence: TGTGCCAGTACCGCGGGGGGCTCGCAAGAGACCCAGTACTTC.

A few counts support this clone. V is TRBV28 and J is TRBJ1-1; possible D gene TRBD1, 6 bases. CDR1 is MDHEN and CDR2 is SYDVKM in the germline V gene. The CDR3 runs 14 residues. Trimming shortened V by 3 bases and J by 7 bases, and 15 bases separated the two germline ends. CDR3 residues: CASSLGQGWGEAFF. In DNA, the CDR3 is TGTGCCAGCAGTTTGGGTCAGGGGTGGGGTGAAGCTTTCTTT. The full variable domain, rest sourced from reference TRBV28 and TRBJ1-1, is DVKVTQSSRYLVKRTGEKVFLECVQDMDHENMFWYRQDPGLGLRLIYFSYDVKMKEKGDIPEGYSVSREKKERFSLILESASTNQTSMYLCASSLGQGWGEAFFGQGTRLTVV.

CDR3 bases: TGTGCCACCAGCAGAGGAAACAGGGACGAGCAGTACTTC. Translated, it gives CATSRGNRDEQYF. The chain links TRBV15 to TRBJ2-7, with TRBD1 as a possible D gene (6 bases). Looked up from germline, CDR1 is LNHNV and CDR2 is YYDKDF (reference sequence). V lost 1 base, J lost 5 bases, and 9 bases lay in between. This CDR3 region has 13 residues.

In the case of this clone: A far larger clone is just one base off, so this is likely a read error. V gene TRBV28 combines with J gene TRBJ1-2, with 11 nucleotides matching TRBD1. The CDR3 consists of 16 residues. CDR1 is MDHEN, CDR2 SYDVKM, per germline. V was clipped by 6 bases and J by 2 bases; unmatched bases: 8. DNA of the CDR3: TGTGCCAGCAGCCACGGACAGGGGGCGGAAAACTATGGCTACACCTTC. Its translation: CASSHGQGAENYGYTF.

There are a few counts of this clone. The CDR3 nucleotides read TGTGCCAGCATAAGTAGCTACTATGGCTACACCTTC. Translated: CASISSYYGYTF. The V gene is TRBV28, the J gene TRBJ1-2; D unresolved. The V gene lost 7 bases and the J gene lost 3 bases, with 9 bases spanning the gap. Germline V gene lookup returns CDR1 MDHEN and CDR2 SYDVKM. The CDR3 covers 12 residues.